These 29 T cell receptor beta chains were all obtained from the same sample, sequenced in a study of human T cells and chemical hapten exposure (dated by TCRdb to 2020 to 2023). Library preparation was by RACE. Data came from a NextSeq 500. The raw public data were reprocessed by TCRdb itself: fastp quality trimming at Q25, MiXCR clonotype calling, in-frame beta chains only. Every CDR3 protein is listed once, alongside the most common genes and DNA of its rows. This sample holds roughly 380,000 distinct CDR3 sequences; more than 4.5% were observed only once. The ten biggest clones cover just over 2.5% of the sample. The sample's time point label, in plain terms: pre-sensitization, week 0. The sample's treatment or condition label, in plain terms: therapeutic diphenylcyclopropenone sensitization with weekly scalp DPC. Sequences were derived from whole blood, sampled in connection with sensitization to the hapten diphenylcyclopropenone (DPC). All receptors come from a woman between 50 and 59 years old with alopecia areata. Some clones in this sample may be carry-over from other donors' samples.

This clonotype appeared a few times. The V call is TRBV12-3 or TRBV12-4, the J call TRBJ2-1, with TRBD2 identical over 14 bases. CDR3 length equals 16 residues. V dropped 3 bases and J dropped 10; count of bases not matched to a gene: 8. For the CDR3, the DNA is TGTGCCAGCAGTTTTGGTGGGACTAGCGGGAGAGGAGAGCAGTTCTTC. Protein product: CASSFGGTSGRGEQFF.

The table lists this clonotype with a few counts. The genes are TRBV4-1 and TRBJ1-2; D unclear. Germline assignment: CDR1 MGHRA and CDR2 YSYEKL. The CDR3 has 16 amino acids. Trimming took off 3 bases at V and 5 bases at J, with 19 bases between the two ends. This chain's CDR3 is CASSHLSTGKGYGYTF. CDR3 bases: TGCGCCAGCAGCCATCTCAGTACGGGGAAGGGATATGGCTACACCTTC.

The rearrangement links TRBV5-1 to TRBJ1-5, with 7 nucleotides matching TRBD1. Germline CDR1 is SGHRS and CDR2 is YFSETQ. V lost 0 bases and J lost 6; bases outside the gene matches: 6. The CDR3 runs 15 residues. In DNA, the CDR3 is TGCGCCAGCAGCTTGGGAGACAGGGATACTCAGCCCCAGCATTTT. Translating gives CASSLGDRDTQPQHF.

The J gene is TRBJ1-4, the V gene TRBV20-1; no firm D call. Germline CDR1 reads DFQATT; CDR2 reads SNEGSKA (reference sequence). V was shortened by 2 bases and J by 2 bases, with 3 bases between the two germline ends. The CDR3 contains 12 residues. The CDR3 region is CSARFTNEKLFF. In nucleotides, the CDR3 is TGCAGTGCTAGATTTACTAATGAAAAACTGTTTTTT.

This clonotype was picked up many times. The V gene is TRBV12-3 or TRBV12-4, the J gene TRBJ1-5; no reliable D call. This CDR3 contains 14 residues. V was pared by 8 bases and J by 2 bases, with 13 bases between. The CDR3 nucleotides read TGTGCCAGCTCGGGATTTTTAGGCAATCAGCCCCAGCATTTT. It specifies CASSGFLGNQPQHF.

This clonotype has a handful of counts. The rearrangement uses TRBV18 and TRBJ1-1; the D gene is possibly TRBD1 (5 bases). This CDR3 comprises 13 residues. Germline CDR1 reads KGHSH; CDR2 reads LQKENI. The V and J ends lost 4 bases and 2 bases respectively, with 8 bases between them. The CDR3 nucleotides are TGTGCCAGCTCACGGGACCCAAACACTGAAGCTTTCTTT. It encodes CASSRDPNTEAFF.

The chain joins TRBV5-6 to TRBJ1-6; D remains ambiguous. Trimming removed 1 base at V and 5 bases at J, with 10 bases between. Germline V CDR1 and CDR2: SGHDT, YYEEEE. This CDR3 spans 15 amino acids. CDR3 loop: CASSLQARNNSPLHF. The CDR3 nucleotides are TGTGCCAGCAGCTTGCAGGCGAGAAATAATTCACCCCTCCACTTT.

V usage is TRBV4-2 and J usage is TRBJ1-5; no clear D. CDR3 size: 15 residues. Trimming pared 0 bases from V and 3 bases from J, leaving 9 bases between. Germline V gives CDR1 LGHNA, CDR2 YNFKEQ. In nucleotides, the CDR3 is TGTGCCAGCAGCCAAGATGACAATCACAATCAGCCCCAGCATTTT. It translates to CASSQDDNHNQPQHF.

This clonotype was counted only a few times. This CDR3 reads CASSLSRRSSPGGNEQFF. CDR3 nucleotides: TGTGCCAGCAGTTTAAGTAGGAGGAGCAGTCCAGGAGGGAATGAGCAGTTCTTC. The V and J genes are TRBV6-6 and TRBJ2-1, with a weak D call TRBD2 (6 bases). Germline V CDR1 and CDR2: MNHNY, SVGAGI (reference sequence). CDR3 length: 18 amino acids. Trimming stripped 4 bases from V and 7 bases from J, with 26 bases between.

This chain joins TRBV15 and TRBJ1-2; D may be TRBD1 (5 bases). The V gene's germline CDR1 is LNHNV and CDR2 YYDKDF (reference sequence). V was clipped by 0 bases and J by 3 bases, with 17 bases between them. CDR3 size: 17 residues. DNA of the CDR3: TGTGCCACCAGCAGAGATCCTCAGGGTAACCCCTACTATGGCTACACCTTC. Translating it yields CATSRDPQGNPYYGYTF.

J is TRBJ1-1 and V is TRBV6-6; D perhaps matches TRBD1 (6 bases). This CDR3 has 13 residues. Trimming removed 3 bases from V and 6 bases from J, with 11 bases in between. From germline, CDR1 is MNHNY and CDR2 SVGAGI (reference sequence). The CDR3 bases are TGTGCCAGCAGTTATGGGGGGGCTCCTGAAGCTTTCTTT. Protein product: CASSYGGAPEAFF.

This clonotype has ten or more counts. The chain uses TRBV11-2 and TRBJ1-5; 9 positions agree with TRBD1. This CDR3 spans 13 amino acids. Germline-derived CDR1 and CDR2 are SGHAT and FQNNGV. Losses at the gene ends were 5 bases for V and 7 bases for J; bases not matched to a gene: 3. The CDR3: CASSPDRGQPQHF. In DNA, the CDR3 is TGTGCCAGCAGCCCCGACAGGGGGCAGCCCCAGCATTTT. Full variable domain (missing parts from reference TRBV11-2 and TRBJ1-5): EAGVAQSPRYKIIEKRQSVAFWCNPISGHATLYWYQQILGQGPKLLIQFQNNGVVDDSQLPKDRFSAERLKGVDSTLKIQPAKLEDSAVYLCASSPDRGQPQHFGDGTRLSIL.

The gene calls are TRBV5-1 and TRBJ1-2; no definite D call. Germline V lookup: CDR1 SGHRS, CDR2 YFSETQ. This CDR3 has 12 amino acids. V was shortened by 3 bases and J by 6 bases, with 9 bases between the two germline ends. The CDR3 DNA is TGCGCCAGCAGCTGGACTGACCATGGCTACACCTTC. Translation: CASSWTDHGYTF.

This clonotype occurred a few times. This sequence joins TRBV20-1 and TRBJ2-3; TRBD2 agrees at 7 bases. The CDR3 has 14 amino acids. The trim removed 3 bases at V and 0 bases at J, leaving 3 bases unmatched. CDR1 and CDR2 (germline): DFQATT, SNEGSKA (reference sequence). CDR3 coding DNA: TGCAGTGCTAGCAGCGGGGCCAGCACAGATACGCAGTATTTT. It specifies CSASSGASTDTQYF.

This clonotype has a handful of counts. The chain carries TRBV20-1 and TRBJ2-3; 9 positions agree with TRBD2. Germline assignment: CDR1 DFQATT and CDR2 SNEGSKA (reference sequence). V trimming: 3 bases; J trimming: 3 bases; junction bases outside the gene matches: 10. CDR3 length: 16 amino acids. Here the CDR3 DNA reads TGCAGTGCTAGTCCCCTCGCGGGAGGGCTGACAGATACGCAGTATTTT. It specifies CSASPLAGGLTDTQYF.

The V call is TRBV27, the J call TRBJ1-1; 9 nucleotides line up with TRBD1. Germline V gene data show CDR1 as MNHEY and CDR2 as SMNVEV (reference sequence). The length of the CDR3 is 15 residues. V shed 5 bases, J shed 3 bases, and the junction held 7 bases outside the gene matches. The DNA of the CDR3 is TGTGCCAGCAGTCGTATAGACAGGGGGGACACTGAAGCTTTCTTT. It encodes CASSRIDRGDTEAFF.

This clonotype was picked up many times. The gene calls are TRBV11-3 and TRBJ1-1; no clear D gene. CDR1 is SGHNT, CDR2 YENEEA, per germline. The CDR3 consists of 13 residues. V gave up 3 bases and J gave up 3 bases, with 8 bases separating them. The DNA for the CDR3 is TGTGCCAGCAGCTTGGCAGGCTACACTGAAGCTTTCTTT. Its protein product is CASSLAGYTEAFF. The variable domain in full, with the rest retrieved from reference TRBV11-3 and TRBJ1-1, is EAGVVQSPRYKIIEKKQPVAFWCNPISGHNTLYWYLQNLGQGPELLIRYENEEAVDDSQLPKDRFSAERLKGVDSTLKIQPAELGDSAVYLCASSLAGYTEAFFGQGTRLTVV.

This clonotype turned up a few times. This rearrangement joins TRBV2 to TRBJ2-5; D not resolved. CDR3 size: 14 residues. From germline, CDR1 is SNHLY and CDR2 FYNNEI. V lost 6 bases and J lost 5, with 16 bases in between. Here the CDR3 reads CASRWVGAPETQYF. As DNA, the CDR3 is TGTGCCAGCAGATGGGTCGGAGCGCCGGAGACCCAGTACTTC.

This clonotype was counted only a few times. The J gene is TRBJ1-1, the V gene TRBV7-8; 7 nucleotides agree with TRBD1. Germline CDR1 reads SGHVS; CDR2 reads FQNEAQ. The V segment lost 4 bases and the J segment 5 bases; nucleotides outside the gene matches: 10. There are 15 residues in the CDR3. The chain's CDR3 is CASSSQQGRRTEAFF. CDR3 in DNA: TGTGCCAGCAGCTCCCAACAGGGGCGGCGGACTGAAGCTTTCTTT.

This clonotype has at least ten counts. V is TRBV29-1 and J is TRBJ2-3, with D unclear. The CDR3 extends over 12 amino acids. In germline, CDR1 is SQVTM, CDR2 ANQGSEA. Deletions cut 3 bases from V and 3 bases from J, with 7 bases between. CDR3 sequence: CSVDHSTDTQYF. In DNA, the CDR3 is TGCAGCGTTGATCATTCGACAGATACGCAGTATTTT.

The CDR3 spells CAIRGSQGSQPQHF. Written as DNA, the CDR3 is TGTGCCATCCGAGGGTCCCAGGGGAGTCAGCCCCAGCATTTT. V and J are TRBV10-3 and TRBJ1-5, with a weak D call TRBD1 (6 bases). Germline V CDR1 and CDR2: ENHRY, SYGVKD. Deletions cut 8 bases from V and 6 bases from J, with 17 bases between. This CDR3 contains 14 residues.

This clonotype was detected many times. The rearrangement uses TRBV4-2 and TRBJ2-7; D is perhaps TRBD1 (6 bases). V gave up 3 bases and J gave up 4 bases, with 10 bases separating them. This CDR3 has 13 residues. Germline V lookup: CDR1 LGHNA, CDR2 YNFKEQ. CDR3 coding DNA: TGTGCCAGCAGCCAGCAACAGGGTTACGAGCAGTACTTC. It specifies CASSQQQGYEQYF.

In its sample, this clonotype was seen many times. The chain is built from TRBV5-6 and TRBJ2-5, with 10 bases fitting TRBD2. Germline V lookup: CDR1 SGHDT, CDR2 YYEEEE. The J segment lost 1 base and the V segment lost 4 bases, leaving 13 bases of the junction unmatched. This CDR3 has 18 amino acids. The CDR3 DNA is TGTGCCAGCAGCCACAGACTAGCGGGTGCGTGGGGCCAAGAGACCCAGTACTTC. Translation gives CASSHRLAGAWGQETQYF.

The chain uses TRBV10-3 and TRBJ2-7; a possible D gene is TRBD2 (6 bases). Trimming left V 2 bases short and J 7 bases short, with 12 bases between. Germline V gene data show CDR1 as ENHRY and CDR2 as SYGVKD. The CDR3 has 13 residues. The DNA of the CDR3 is TGTGCCATCAGTGAGGCACTAGCTGGGGAGCAGTACTTC. It specifies CAISEALAGEQYF.

The rearrangement joins TRBV3-1 to TRBJ2-5, with D perhaps matching TRBD2 (5 bases). Germline CDR1 reads LGHDT; CDR2 reads YNNKEL (reference sequence). Trimming shortened V by 4 bases and J by 7 bases, and 10 bases separated the two germline ends. The CDR3 length is 12 residues. As DNA, the CDR3 is TGTGCCAGCAGCCTAGCCGAGGGGACCCAGTACTTC. As protein: CASSLAEGTQYF.

This clonotype was counted at least ten times. The V and J genes are TRBV19 and TRBJ1-1; D not resolved. With 6 bases removed from V and 0 bases from J, the gap between germline ends came to 14 bases. From germline, CDR1 is LNHDA and CDR2 SQIVND (reference sequence). The CDR3 sequence is 15 residues long. CDR3 sequence (DNA): TGTGCCAGTAGCCCACCGAGCCGCATGAACACTGAAGCTTTCTTT. Protein: CASSPPSRMNTEAFF. Full variable domain (remainder filled in from reference TRBV19 and TRBJ1-1): DGGITQSPKYLFRKEGQNVTLSCEQNLNHDAMYWYRQDPGQGLRLIYYSQIVNDFQKGDIAEGYSVSREKKESFPLTVTSAQKNPTAFYLCASSPPSRMNTEAFFGQGTRLTVV.

This clonotype was observed at least ten times. The rearrangement joins TRBV5-4 to TRBJ2-3; D is unclear. Trimming removed 0 bases at V and 6 bases at J, with 8 bases between. Germline CDR1 and CDR2: SGHNT and YYREEE (reference sequence). The CDR3 has 13 residues. CDR3 DNA: TGTGCCAGCAGCTTGGATCGACGGGATACGCAGTATTTT. Its protein is CASSLDRRDTQYF.

The gene calls are TRBV28 and TRBJ1-1, with D possibly being TRBD1 (5 bases). V shed 5 bases and J shed 3 bases, with 16 bases lying between them. Germline loops: CDR1 MDHEN, CDR2 SYDVKM. The CDR3 consists of 15 residues. In nucleotides, the CDR3 is TGTGCCAGCAGTCCCCCGGGCCCGGGGGACACTGAAGCTTTCTTT. This translates into CASSPPGPGDTEAFF.

This clonotype was detected only a few times. The J gene is TRBJ2-7, the V gene TRBV20-1, with 11 positions matching TRBD2. The CDR3 spans 17 residues. Trimming removed 5 bases from V and 2 bases from J; junction bases left unmatched: 14. The germline gives CDR1 DFQATT, CDR2 SNEGSKA (reference sequence). The CDR3 region is CSAPVIAGGPAAYEQYF. Here the CDR3 DNA reads TGCAGTGCTCCGGTGATAGCGGGAGGGCCTGCGGCCTACGAGCAGTACTTC.